This T cell receptor beta chain was sequenced in a study of shared clonotypes between healthy human individuals. Study-wide background: CD4 naive and CD4 memory each took three plates per donor, while CD8 naive took two and CD8 memory one.

Study conclusions and caveats: About 4.5% of naive CD4 clonotypes were common to a handful of donors.

Of note for this clone: The antigen remains unidentified.

CDR1 SGDLS and CDR2 YYNGEE come from the germline V gene. Trimming removed 0 bases at V and 4 bases at J, with 13 bases between. The length of the CDR3 is 15 residues. Libraries were prepared by immunoSEQ multiplex PCR; TCRdb keeps only in-frame clonotypes and omits some of them. This sample yields about 800,000 clones, of which roughly 96% are seen a single time; under 0.3% belongs to the top ten. As defined, naive CD8 cells were CD45RO-negative and positively selected for CCR7, with terminally differentiated effector memory CD45RA+ cells excluded. Sequencing was performed on naive CD8+ T cells sorted from blood. The V and J genes are TRBV9 and TRBJ1-1; D not certain. This clonotype originated in a man aged 25-40 years in good health. In DNA form, the CDR3 reads TGTGCCAGCAGCGTAGGAGACATGTTGACCACTGAAGCTTTCTTT. Amino acid sequence: CASSVGDMLTTEAFF. Based on the CDR3 plus reference TRBV9 and TRBJ1-1, the full variable domain is DSGVTQTPKHLITATGQRVTLRCSPRSGDLSVYWYQQSLDQGLQFLIQYYNGEERAKGNILERFSAQQFPDLHSELNLSSLELGDSALYFCASSVGDMLTTEAFFGQGTRLTVV.